This T cell receptor (beta chain) was documented in a study of cytomegalovirus exposure and HLA in healthy donors. A remark on this clone: Antigen: not known.

Germline CDR1 reads SGHRS; CDR2 reads YFSETQ. V shed 7 bases and J shed 0 bases, with 11 bases lying between them. CDR3 length equals 14 residues. It was with 60 Vbeta and 13 Jbeta primers that the PCR ran. Sequencing was performed with immunoSEQ multiplex PCR; in TCRdb, only in-frame clones are kept and a portion is missing. The sample contains around 100,000 clones, 65% to 80% of which appear only once. Overall study results and limits: Prediction of most subjects' HLA-A and HLA-B alleles by TCR beta sequences was reportedly accurate. Follow-up analysis later connected one missense variant in DCLRE1C with trimming of TCR beta V- and J-genes.

V usage is TRBV5-1 and J usage is TRBJ1-3; D call uncertain. Specimen: PBMCs. The TCR comes from a female donor in good health and CMV-seropositive. The CDR3 is CASADGSSGNTIYF. CDR3 DNA: TGCGCCAGCGCCGACGGGAGCTCTGGAAACACCATATATTTT.